The 19 T cell receptor beta chains listed next were all sequenced from one sample in a study of cytomegalovirus exposure and HLA in healthy donors. The protocol was immunoSEQ multiplex PCR, while the TCRdb copy is restricted to in-frame clones and leaves out a portion. The data hold roughly 330,000 clones, with about 90% observed a single time. The sequenced sample consisted of PBMCs. Every receptor here comes from a woman in her twenties or thirties in good health and CMV-seropositive.

J is TRBJ2-7 and V is TRBV18, with TRBD2 matching 10 bases. Germline CDR1 and CDR2: KGHSH and LQKENI. The CDR3 runs 15 residues. V shed 1 base and J 2 bases; nucleotides not matched to a gene: 2. DNA for the CDR3: TGTGCCAGCTCACCACTAGCGGGAGGTACCTACGAGCAGTACTTC. It specifies CASSPLAGGTYEQYF.

The CDR3 loop reads CASSSQGALSNQPQHF. The CDR3, as DNA: TGTGCCAGCAGCTCCCAGGGGGCTCTTAGCAATCAGCCCCAGCATTTT. The chain uses TRBV7-2 and TRBJ1-5; 8 positions match TRBD1. The CDR3 consists of 16 residues. V was clipped by 4 bases and J by 0 bases; unmatched bases: 5. The germline V gene has CDR1 SGHTA and CDR2 FQGNSA.

The chain recombines TRBV11-2 with TRBJ2-7; TRBD2 might be the D (7 bases). CDR3 length: 15 residues. V was pared by 0 bases and J by 3 bases, with 12 bases between. Germline V gives CDR1 SGHAT, CDR2 FQNNGV. The CDR3, as DNA: TGTGCCAGCAGCTTAGATGCGGGGGCCTTCTACGAGCAGTACTTC. Amino acid sequence: CASSLDAGAFYEQYF.

The rearrangement links TRBV2 to TRBJ2-5; D possibly corresponds to TRBD1 (5 bases). Trimming stripped 11 bases from V and 4 bases from J, with 17 bases between. CDR3 length: 13 amino acids. The germline V gene encodes CDR1 SNHLY and CDR2 FYNNEI. In DNA form, the CDR3 reads TGTGCCTTTGCGGCAGGGTGGACAGAGACCCAGTACTTC. This encodes CAFAAGWTETQYF. Combining the CDR3 with reference TRBV2 and TRBJ2-5 gives the whole variable domain EPEVTQTPSHQVTQMGQEVILRCVPISNHLYFYWYRQILGQKVEFLVSFYNNEISEKSEIFDDQFSVERPDGSNFTLKIRSTKLEDSAMYFCAFAAGWTETQYFGPGTRLLVL.

This chain uses TRBV5-1 with TRBJ2-1, with a tentative D call TRBD2 (6 bases). The germline V gene has CDR1 SGHRS and CDR2 YFSETQ. V dropped 0 bases and J dropped 0 bases, with 7 bases sitting between them. This CDR3 contains 15 residues. The CDR3 sequence: CASSLAGSSYNEQFF. The CDR3 DNA reads as TGCGCCAGCAGCTTGGCCGGGAGCTCCTACAATGAGCAGTTCTTC. The full variable domain, its missing parts supplied by reference TRBV5-1 and TRBJ2-1, is KAGVTQTPRYLIKTRGQQVTLSCSPISGHRSVSWYQQTPGQGLQFLFEYFSETQRNKGNFPGRFSGRQFSNSRSEMNVSTLELGDSALYLCASSLAGSSYNEQFFGPGTRLTVL.

This clone was seen more than once but under ten times. J is TRBJ1-1 and V is TRBV28; D is ambiguous. This CDR3 is built from 11 residues. The V end lost 7 bases, the J end lost 3 bases, and 6 bases lay between the germline ends. CDR1 and CDR2 from the germline V gene are MDHEN and SYDVKM. CDR3 loop: CASTLDTEAFF. The CDR3 DNA reads TGTGCCAGCACCCTTGACACTGAAGCTTTCTTT. The variable domain in full, completed from reference TRBV28 and TRBJ1-1, reads DVKVTQSSRYLVKRTGEKVFLECVQDMDHENMFWYRQDPGLGLRLIYFSYDVKMKEKGDIPEGYSVSREKKERFSLILESASTNQTSMYLCASTLDTEAFFGQGTRLTVV.

The rearrangement links TRBV7-2 to TRBJ1-3; no firm D call. Germline CDR1 is SGHTA and CDR2 is FQGNSA. The CDR3 is made up of 14 amino acids. Trimming pared 6 bases from V and 0 bases from J, leaving 9 bases between. DNA of the CDR3: TGTGCCAGCAGTCAAGGGCACTCTGGAAACACCATATATTTT. Protein: CASSQGHSGNTIYF.

This clone occurred once. The gene calls are TRBV28 and TRBJ2-7; no reliable D call. Germline V gene sequence: CDR1 MDHEN, CDR2 SYDVKM. V was trimmed by 3 bases and J by 6 bases, leaving 15 bases between them. The CDR3 totals 14 residues. In nucleotides, the CDR3 is TGTGCCAGCAGTTTCGAGGATGGAGACTGCGAGCAGTACTTC. Translating it yields CASSFEDGDCEQYF.

This chain connects TRBV25-1 to TRBJ1-4; D might be TRBD1 (5 bases). The V end lost 1 base, the J end lost 2 bases, and 11 bases lay between the germline ends. Germline CDR1 MGHDK, CDR2 SYGVNS. CDR3 length: 16 residues. CDR3 nucleotides: TGTGCCAGCAGTGAATTTCGGGGGGGGACTAATGAAAAACTGTTTTTT. Its protein product is CASSEFRGGTNEKLFF.

V is TRBV5-1 and J is TRBJ1-1, with 9 nucleotides matching TRBD1. The CDR3 covers 16 residues. Germline V gene lookup returns CDR1 SGHRS and CDR2 YFSETQ. V dropped 3 bases and J dropped 1; count of bases not matched to a gene: 7. The CDR3 DNA is TGCGCCAGCAGCTCTTTTCCGGGACAGGGGAACACTGAAGCTTTCTTT. Protein sequence: CASSSFPGQGNTEAFF.

The rearrangement joins TRBV6-1 to TRBJ2-7; D tentatively reads TRBD1 or TRBD2 (7 bases each). The germline V and J ends were trimmed by 5 bases and 4 bases, with 15 bases remaining between them. The CDR3 spans 14 residues. The germline V gene encodes CDR1 MNHNS and CDR2 SASEGT. In DNA form, the CDR3 reads TGTGCCAGCAGTCAGACAGGGACTAAGTACGAGCAGTACTTC. Protein: CASSQTGTKYEQYF.

The chain carries TRBV11-2 and TRBJ1-6; D gene unclear. Germline assignment: CDR1 SGHAT and CDR2 FQNNGV. V was shortened by 0 bases and J by 10 bases, with 13 bases between the two germline ends. The length of the CDR3 is 15 residues. CDR3 nucleotides: TGTGCCAGCAGCTTAGATCTTATCCCGGACTCACCCCTCCACTTT. Translating gives CASSLDLIPDSPLHF.

This sequence joins TRBV5-5 and TRBJ1-2, with unresolved D. Trimming shortened V by 6 bases and J by 10 bases, and 19 bases separated the two germline ends. Per the germline V gene, CDR1 is SGHKS and CDR2 is YYEKEE (reference sequence). CDR3 length equals 13 residues. CDR3 sequence (DNA): TGTGCCAGCACCGGCGGGCAGTATGGGCCCTACACCTTC. Translating gives CASTGGQYGPYTF.

This chain links TRBV7-3 with TRBJ2-2; D may match TRBD1 or TRBD2 (5 bases each). The CDR3 length is 15 residues. The V gene lost 5 bases and the J gene lost 4 bases, with 14 bases spanning the gap. Per germline, CDR1 SGHTA and CDR2 FQGTGA. In DNA form, the CDR3 reads TGTGCCAGCAGCGCCAACGGGGACCTCACCGGGGAGCTGTTTTTT. The encoded protein is CASSANGDLTGELFF.

This clone has just one count. The gene calls are TRBV7-7 and TRBJ2-2; either TRBD1 or TRBD2 may fit D (5 bases each). With 5 bases removed from V and 1 base from J, the gap between germline ends came to 20 bases. This CDR3 spans 18 amino acids. CDR1 SSHAT and CDR2 FNYEAQ come from the germline V gene (reference sequence). The CDR3, as DNA: TGTGCCAGCAGCCCCGATTTTAGAGGGGATGAGAACACCGGGGAGCTGTTTTTT. Translation gives CASSPDFRGDENTGELFF.

This chain connects TRBV9 to TRBJ2-1; 10 bases agree with TRBD1. J gave up 12 bases and V 2 bases, and 11 bases lay outside the gene matches. CDR3 length: 15 residues. Germline V lookup: CDR1 SGDLS, CDR2 YYNGEE. As DNA, the CDR3 is TGTGCCAGCAGCGTCGGACAGGGGGAATTAAAGGGGCAGTTCTTC. Translated, it gives CASSVGQGELKGQFF.

This clone was seen a single time. The gene calls are TRBV9 and TRBJ1-3; TRBD1 might be the D (5 bases). CDR1 SGDLS and CDR2 YYNGEE come from the germline V gene. The CDR3 sequence is 14 residues long. The ends were cut back, 0 bases at V and 4 bases at J, with 8 bases in the middle. CDR3 protein: CASSVGQGGNTIYF. The CDR3 DNA is TGTGCCAGCAGCGTAGGGCAGGGAGGAAACACCATATATTTT.

The J gene is TRBJ1-3, the V gene TRBV6-6, with D unresolved. In germline, CDR1 is MNHNY, CDR2 SVGAGI (reference sequence). The CDR3 totals 14 residues. V lost 8 bases, J lost 0 bases, and 11 bases lay in between. The CDR3, as DNA: TGTGCCAGCGCCGACTCAGGCTCTGGAAACACCATATATTTT. It specifies CASADSGSGNTIYF.

The V call is TRBV19, the J call TRBJ1-5; D might be TRBD1 (5 bases). V was pared by 5 bases and J by 5 bases, with 13 bases between. Germline CDR1 reads LNHDA; CDR2 reads SQIVND (reference sequence). This CDR3 comprises 14 residues. The CDR3 loop is CASSFAGPYQPQHF. Written as DNA, the CDR3 is TGTGCCAGTAGTTTCGCGGGACCCTATCAGCCCCAGCATTTT.